Described below is a single T cell receptor beta chain sequence and its context. Its target is unknown. This sample is part of a study of cytomegalovirus exposure and HLA in healthy donors. Findings of the study overall: Subsequent analysis of the approximately 120 validation repertoires found a tendency for first-cohort TCR clusters to co-occur. Many donors carried some public TCRs, although rarity characterized most TCR sequences. The study listed some 160 cytomegalovirus-associated TCR beta chains.

Measured with immunoSEQ multiplex PCR; TCRdb has only the in-frame clones, and not every one. The sample lists 100,000 to 130,000 clones, around 95% seen once, with 0.67% in the top ten. This CDR3 region has 13 residues. Germline V CDR1 and CDR2: SEHNR, FQNEAQ (reference sequence). Trimming removed 5 bases at V and 1 base at J, with 8 bases between. The receptor's source is a woman aged 18-30 years in good health and CMV-seronegative. Sequenced input: PBMCs. The chain is built from TRBV7-9 and TRBJ1-1; D is perhaps TRBD1 (5 bases). CDR3 DNA sequence: TGTGCCAGCAGCACGGGGGGGAACACTGAAGCTTTCTTT. It specifies CASSTGGNTEAFF.